The rows below give T cell receptor beta chains drawn from one sample of a study of OX40 agonist ivuxolimab in advanced cancers. The protocol was immunoSEQ multiplex PCR, while the TCRdb copy is restricted to in-frame clones and leaves out a portion. This sample has 43,000 or so clones, with around 89% found just once. The specimen comprised CD4+ or CD8+ T cells sorted from blood, sampled in a trial of the OX40 agonist ivuxolimab. The receptor set was obtained from an adult with an advanced solid tumor such as melanoma, head and neck, liver or kidney cancer. CDR3s include the opening cysteine and the closing phenylalanine or tryptophan. D genes are given only for firm matches. Not every row has a clone size; where given, it reads once, few, many or a size class.

- | - | TRBJ1-3 | TRBV21-1 | TGTGCCAGCAGCTTTCTGGAGGCAGGGAGAGATTTTGGAAACACCATATATTTT | CASSFLEAGRDFGNTIYF
- | TRBD1 | TRBJ2-2 | TRBV7-8 | TGTGCCAGCAGCTCTACCGGGACAGGACCCACCGGGGAGCTGTTTTTT | CASSSTGTGPTGELFF
- | - | TRBJ1-1 | TRBV6-6 | TGTGCCAGCAGTACCGGGGAGTTGAACACTGAAGCTTTCTTT | CASSTGELNTEAFF
- | TRBD2 | TRBJ2-1 | TRBV18 | TGTGCCAGCTCCCAAAATCTAGCGGGAGGCTCCGGTGAGCAGTTCTTC | CASSQNLAGGSGEQFF
- | - | TRBJ1-1 | TRBV19 | TGTGCCAGTAGTATGGCTGCGGTCTACCGAGCTTTCTTT | CASSMAAVYRAFF
- | TRBD2 | TRBJ2-1 | TRBV4-2 | TGTGCCAGCAGCCAAGAACGGACTAGCTACAATGAGCAGTTCTTC | CASSQERTSYNEQFF
- | - | TRBJ1-2 | TRBV5-1 | TGCGCCAGCAGCTTGGACAGCTCTAACTATGGCTACACCTTC | CASSLDSSNYGYTF
- | TRBD2 | TRBJ2-1 | TRBV5-1 | TGCGCCAGCAGCCGGGATAGCGGGAGTCGCTACAATGAGCAGTTCTTC | CASSRDSGSRYNEQFF
medium-sized | - | TRBJ1-2 | TRBV6-5 | TGTGCCAGCGGTTCGAGAGCTGGGGGCTACACCTTC | CASGSRAGGYTF
- | TRBD1 | TRBJ1-2 | TRBV9 | TGTGCCAGCAGCCCACGTCCCGGGACAGGGATCGGCTACACCTTC | CASSPRPGTGIGYTF
- | - | TRBJ1-1 | TRBV7-3 | TGTGCCAGCAGCTTACCAGACCCGAACACTGAAGCTTTCTTT | CASSLPDPNTEAFF
- | - | TRBJ1-4 | TRBV21-1 | TGTGCCAGCAGCAAAACAACAGGCCCTGGGAAAGAAAAACTGTTTTTT | CASSKTTGPGKEKLFF
- | - | TRBJ2-7 | TRBV1 | TGCACCAGCAGCCAAGACCCGGGTGGGACGGCCTACGAGCAGTACTTC | CTSSQDPGGTAYEQYF
- | TRBD1 | TRBJ1-5 | TRBV28 | TGTGCCAGCAGTTCGAGATATGGACAGGGGGGAGCATATAGCAATCAGCCCCAGCATTTT | CASSSRYGQGGAYSNQPQHF
- | - | TRBJ2-7 | TRBV6-5 | TGTGCCAGCGGGGGGAGCCTGGCTCCCTACGAGCAGTACTTC | CASGGSLAPYEQYF
- | TRBD1 | TRBJ2-7 | TRBV7-2 | TGTGCCAGCAGCTTCAGGGGGAGCTCCTACGAGCAGTACTTC | CASSFRGSSYEQYF
- | TRBD1 | TRBJ1-2 | TRBV28 | TGTGCCAGCGGGACAGGGCCCGGCTACACCTTC | CASGTGPGYTF
- | - | TRBJ1-6 | TRBV30 | TGTGCCTGGAGTGTACCGGGGAATTCACCCCTCCACTTT | CAWSVPGNSPLHF
once | - | TRBJ1-2 | TRBV11-2 | TGTGCCAGCAGCTTAGGGTTGGTTAACTATGGCTACACCTTC | CASSLGLVNYGYTF
- | - | TRBJ1-5 | TRBV19 | TGTGCCAGTAGACCCCTCGGGGAGGGAGACAATCAGCCCCAGCATTTT | CASRPLGEGDNQPQHF
- | - | TRBJ1-1 | TRBV5-6 | TGTGCCAGCAGCCATGGACAGCTCATGAACACTGAAGCTTTCTTT | CASSHGQLMNTEAFF
- | TRBD2 | TRBJ2-2 | TRBV10-3 | TGTGCCATCAGTGACCCTACTAGCGCGGGCAGCGGGGAGCTGTTTTTT | CAISDPTSAGSGELFF
- | TRBD2 | TRBJ2-1 | TRBV19 | TGTGCCAGTAGTGGCCGGACTAGCGGGCTTTTTTCCTACAATGAGCAGTTCTTC | CASSGRTSGLFSYNEQFF
- | TRBD2 | TRBJ2-3 | TRBV28 | TGTGCCAGCAGTACTGCCCCCTTAGCGGGAGGGCCTGAGGGCCACACAGATACGCAGTATTTT | CASSTAPLAGGPEGHTDTQYF
- | TRBD1 | TRBJ2-7 | TRBV7-9 | TGTGCCAGCAGCGGTCGAGCGGACAGGGAAACCTACGAGCAGTACTTC | CASSGRADRETYEQYF
once | TRBD1 | TRBJ2-6 | TRBV18 | TGTGCCAGCTCACCCGGGACAGGGGGATCTGGGGCCAACGTCCTGACTTTC | CASSPGTGGSGANVLTF
- | TRBD1 | TRBJ1-1 | TRBV5-1 | TGCGCCAGCAGCTCCGGACAGGCGGGCACTGAAGCTTTCTTT | CASSSGQAGTEAFF
- | TRBD2 | TRBJ2-7 | TRBV7-9 | TGTGCCAGCAGCTTCGAGAGGGGCGGGAGTGGCGAGCAGTACTTC | CASSFERGGSGEQYF
once | - | TRBJ2-7 | TRBV15 | TGTGCCACCAGAGGGGGTCTAACCTACGAGCAGTACTTC | CATRGGLTYEQYF
- | - | TRBJ1-2 | TRBV6-5 | TGTGCCAGCAGTTACCTGACGGATTTCTCTTATGGCTACACCTTC | CASSYLTDFSYGYTF
- | - | TRBJ2-5 | TRBV2 | TGTGCCAGCAGTGAAGGGTGGACGAGTGGGACCCAGTACTTC | CASSEGWTSGTQYF
- | - | TRBJ1-4 | TRBV29-1 | TGCAGCGTTGATATAATGGGTGGCGAAAAACTGTTTTTT | CSVDIMGGEKLFF
- | - | TRBJ1-2 | TRBV29-1 | TGCAGCGTTGATGGCAGACCTAACTATGGCTACACCTTC | CSVDGRPNYGYTF
- | TRBD1 | TRBJ1-1 | TRBV5-1 | TGCGCCAGCAGCCCGCAGGGGGGAAGCACTGAAGCTTTCTTT | CASSPQGGSTEAFF
- | - | TRBJ2-7 | TRBV6-1 | TGTGCCAGCGGCGAGGTCCGGGGGGAGCAGTACTTC | CASGEVRGEQYF
- | TRBD1 | TRBJ2-7 | TRBV6-6 | TGTGCCAGCAGTTACTTAGGGGGCGGCGAGCAGTACTTC | CASSYLGGGEQYF
- | TRBD1 | TRBJ2-1 | TRBV28 | TGTGCCAGCAGTTCGACAGGGGGCAATTACAATGAGCAGTTCTTC | CASSSTGGNYNEQFF
few | TRBD2 | TRBJ2-7 | TRBV19 | TGTGCCAGTAGTAACGTGCGGGGGAGCGAGCAGTACTTC | CASSNVRGSEQYF
- | - | TRBJ1-5 | TRBV19 | TGTGCCAGTAGTATTAATTGGGGTGAAAGTCAGCCCCAGCATTTT | CASSINWGESQPQHF
- | TRBD1 | TRBJ1-3 | TRBV14 | TGTGCCAGCAGTTCTTGGGACAGGGGCCGCTCTGGAAACACCATATATTTT | CASSSWDRGRSGNTIYF
- | - | TRBJ2-2 | TRBV4-1 | TGCGCCAGCAGCCAAATTGACATGGGGCGATACACCGGGGAGCTGTTTTTT | CASSQIDMGRYTGELFF
- | - | TRBJ2-7 | TRBV4-2 | TGTGCCAGCAGCCAAGATGGACTTTCCTCCTACGAGCAGTACTTC | CASSQDGLSSYEQYF
- | - | TRBJ1-2 | TRBV19 | TGTGCCACCAACCCGCCCGGGGCCAACTATGGCTACACCTTC | CATNPPGANYGYTF
- | - | TRBJ1-5 | TRBV6-1 | TGTGCCAGCAGTGAAGGACTGGACGGCTATCAGCCCCAGCATTTT | CASSEGLDGYQPQHF
- | - | TRBJ1-5 | TRBV28 | TGTGCCAGCTTACCACCAGCCAGAAATCAGCCCCAGCATTTT | CASLPPARNQPQHF
few | - | TRBJ2-2 | TRBV7-9 | TGTGCCAGCAGCTTATACAGCCTAACCGGGGAGCTGTTTTTT | CASSLYSLTGELFF
- | TRBD1 | TRBJ2-3 | TRBV2 | TGTGCCAGCAGTCAGAGGCAGGGGGCCAAAGATACGCAGTATTTT | CASSQRQGAKDTQYF
- | - | TRBJ2-2 | TRBV19 | TGTGCCAGTAGTATTCTACGGGCCTCGGGGGAGCTGTTTTTT | CASSILRASGELFF
- | - | TRBJ2-1 | TRBV10-1 | TGCGCCAGCAGTGCTGGGCCTTGGGGGAACAATGAGCAGTTCTTC | CASSAGPWGNNEQFF
- | TRBD2 | TRBJ2-7 | TRBV28 | TGTGCCAGCAGTGGGGGCGCGGGAGGAGGGTCCTACGAGCAGTACTTC | CASSGGAGGGSYEQYF
- | - | TRBJ2-3 | TRBV29-1 | TGCAGCGTTGGGGGGACGCACACAGATACGCAGTATTTT | CSVGGTHTDTQYF
- | - | TRBJ2-7 | TRBV7-2 | TGTGCCAGCAGCTTCTCTCTCGGGGCGAGGAAGCAGTACTTC | CASSFSLGARKQYF
- | TRBD1 | TRBJ2-7 | TRBV18 | TGTGCCAGCTCACCAAAGCAGGGGGCTCCCCACGAGCAGTACTTC | CASSPKQGAPHEQYF
- | - | TRBJ2-1 | TRBV11-2 | TGTGCCAGCAGCTCGACAGCGAGCTCCTACAATGAGCAGTTCTTC | CASSSTASSYNEQFF
- | TRBD1 | TRBJ2-7 | TRBV7-9 | TGTGCCAGCAGCCCGAGGACAGGGACCTACGAGCAGTACTTC | CASSPRTGTYEQYF